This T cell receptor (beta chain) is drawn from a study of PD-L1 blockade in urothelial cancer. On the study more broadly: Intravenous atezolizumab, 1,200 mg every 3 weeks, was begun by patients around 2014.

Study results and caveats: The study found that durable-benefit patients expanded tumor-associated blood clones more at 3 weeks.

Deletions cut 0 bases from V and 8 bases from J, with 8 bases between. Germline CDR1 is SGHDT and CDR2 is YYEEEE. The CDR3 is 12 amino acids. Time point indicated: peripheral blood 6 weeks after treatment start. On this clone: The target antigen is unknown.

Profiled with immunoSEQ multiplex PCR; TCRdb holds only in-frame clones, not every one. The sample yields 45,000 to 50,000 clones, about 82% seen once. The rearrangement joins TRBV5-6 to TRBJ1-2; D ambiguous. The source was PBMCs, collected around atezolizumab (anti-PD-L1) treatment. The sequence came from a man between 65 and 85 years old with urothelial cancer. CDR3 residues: CASSLEAGGYTF. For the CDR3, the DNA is TGTGCCAGCAGCTTGGAGGCGGGCGGCTACACCTTC.